Each of the 15 T cell receptor beta chains below was sequenced from the same sample in a study of shared clonotypes between healthy human individuals. Sequenced by immunoSEQ multiplex PCR; TCRdb stores in-frame clones only, minus some. Of 2 million to 2.5 million clones in the sample, 85% to 95% were seen once. Material: naive CD4+ T cells from PBMCs. Subset given: CD45RA+ positively selected. These TCRs come from a man aged 18 to 29 in good health. Some clones in this sample may be carry-over from other donors' samples.

J is TRBJ1-6 and V is TRBV6-5, with TRBD1 matching 10 bases. This CDR3 is 15 amino acids long. Germline CDR1 reads MNHEY; CDR2 reads SVGAGI. Germline trimming cut 6 bases from V and 6 bases from J; bases unmatched to any gene: 5. The CDR3, as DNA: TGTGCCAGCAGACGACAGGGGGCGGCTAATTCACCCCTCCACTTT. It translates to CASRRQGAANSPLHF.

V usage is TRBV27 and J usage is TRBJ2-3; 7 bases line up with TRBD1. J lost 0 bases, V lost 5 bases, and 11 bases had no gene match. Germline V CDR1 and CDR2: MNHEY, SMNVEV (reference sequence). The CDR3 is made up of 17 amino acids. The CDR3 nucleotides read TGTGCCAGCAGTCCCATCGTGACAGGGCTGAGCACAGATACGCAGTATTTT. This sequence encodes CASSPIVTGLSTDTQYF.

The V call is TRBV20-1, the J call TRBJ2-1; possible D gene TRBD2, 5 bases. Trimming removed 4 bases from V and 12 bases from J, with 13 bases in between. CDR3 length: 11 amino acids. In germline, CDR1 is DFQATT, CDR2 SNEGSKA (reference sequence). CDR3 amino acids: CSAIRSRVQFF. In DNA form, the CDR3 reads TGCAGTGCTATCAGGTCGCGGGTGCAGTTCTTC.

V and J are TRBV19 and TRBJ1-4, with 8 bases matching TRBD1. The CDR3 has 18 amino acids. Germline CDR1 is LNHDA and CDR2 is SQIVND (reference sequence). Germline trimming cut 4 bases from V and 0 bases from J; bases unmatched to any gene: 10. CDR3: CASSTSGTGGATNEKLFF. CDR3 in DNA: TGTGCCAGTAGTACCTCCGGGACAGGTGGTGCAACTAATGAAAAACTGTTTTTT.

The chain is built from TRBV10-3 and TRBJ2-2, with D unclear. From germline, CDR1 is ENHRY and CDR2 SYGVKD. This CDR3 has 15 amino acids. Deletions cut 11 bases from V and 4 bases from J, with 20 bases between. The CDR3 bases are TGTGCCCACCCCGGCCGGGCCGATATCACCGGGGAGCTGTTTTTT. Its protein is CAHPGRADITGELFF.

On this clone itself: This CDR3 is also generated by other DNA sequences in the sample. V is TRBV27 and J is TRBJ1-1, with 7 bases matching TRBD1. CDR1 is MNHEY and CDR2 is SMNVEV in the germline V gene (reference sequence). V lost 2 bases to trimming and J lost 4 bases; unmatched junction nucleotides: 1. The CDR3 has 13 residues. In DNA, the CDR3 is TGTGCCAGCAGTTTAGCAGGGGGCACTGAAGCTTTCTTT. This translates into CASSLAGGTEAFF.

The V call is TRBV9, the J call TRBJ2-7; possibly TRBD2 for D (5 bases). This CDR3 has 15 amino acids. CDR1 and CDR2 from the germline V gene are SGDLS and YYNGEE. The V gene lost 0 bases and the J gene lost 4 bases, with 14 bases spanning the gap. Here the CDR3 reads CASSVGAGPAYEQYF. CDR3 sequence (DNA): TGTGCCAGCAGCGTAGGGGCGGGTCCCGCTTACGAGCAGTACTTC.

V gene TRBV6-1 combines with J gene TRBJ2-5, with 12 bases lining up with TRBD1. After removal of 3 bases from V and 5 bases from J, the junction contained 7 bases not matched to a gene. Looked up from germline, CDR1 is MNHNS and CDR2 is SASEGT. CDR3 length: 16 residues. Here the CDR3 DNA reads TGTGCCAGCAGTGACAGGGACAGGGGGCGACGGGAGACCCAGTACTTC. Amino acid sequence: CASSDRDRGRRETQYF.

The V gene is TRBV11-2, the J gene TRBJ2-7; D ambiguous. The V gene lost 5 bases and the J gene lost 5 bases, with 7 bases spanning the gap. Per the germline V gene, CDR1 is SGHAT and CDR2 is FQNNGV. The CDR3 is made up of 11 amino acids. CDR3 sequence: CASSPANEQYF. The CDR3 DNA is TGTGCCAGCAGCCCGGCCAACGAGCAGTACTTC.

The chain employs TRBV6-1 and TRBJ1-1; D is undetermined. CDR3 length: 11 residues. CDR1 MNHNS and CDR2 SASEGT come from the germline V gene. Trimming removed 4 bases from V and 2 bases from J, with 2 bases in between. Here the CDR3 reads CASSANTEAFF. The CDR3 DNA is TGTGCCAGCAGTGCTAACACTGAAGCTTTCTTT.

CDR3 region: CASSLSRNADTQYF. The CDR3 DNA reads TGTGCCAGCAGCTTAAGTAGAAATGCGGATACGCAGTATTTT. The rearrangement links TRBV7-2 to TRBJ2-3; D gene unclear. Germline-derived CDR1 and CDR2 are SGHTA and FQGNSA. V was trimmed by 2 bases and J by 6 bases, leaving 12 bases between them. The CDR3 spans 14 residues.

This chain connects TRBV14 to TRBJ2-3; 10 bases line up with TRBD2. Germline CDR1 is SGHDN and CDR2 is FVKESK. The CDR3 runs to 16 residues. J was trimmed by 3 bases and V by 2 bases; bases with no gene match: 5. The CDR3 sequence is CASSQRSGRGTDTQYF. The CDR3 DNA follows: TGTGCCAGCAGCCAACGAAGCGGGAGGGGAACAGATACGCAGTATTTT.

CDR3 coding DNA: TGCAGCGCAGAGGGGGGTTGGGATGGCACTGAAGCTTTCTTT. Translated: CSAEGGWDGTEAFF. This chain joins TRBV29-1 and TRBJ1-1; the D gene is possibly TRBD1 (6 bases). The CDR3 contains 14 residues. The V gene's germline CDR1 is SQVTM and CDR2 ANQGSEA. With 7 bases removed from V and 4 bases from J, the gap between germline ends came to 19 bases.

This chain uses TRBV29-1 with TRBJ2-3; D remains ambiguous. The germline gives CDR1 SQVTM, CDR2 ANQGSEA. Trimming shortened V by 6 bases and J by 2 bases, and 15 bases separated the two germline ends. This CDR3 is 14 amino acids long. The DNA for the CDR3 is TGCAGCGTGGATTCAGGACCATCCACAGATACGCAGTATTTT. It yields the protein CSVDSGPSTDTQYF.

The chain recombines TRBV11-3 with TRBJ2-1, with 8 bases fitting TRBD2. This CDR3 is 16 amino acids long. Germline CDR1 SGHNT, CDR2 YENEEA. J was trimmed by 6 bases and V by 5 bases; bases with no gene match: 12. The CDR3 spells CASSLRATSGINEQFF. The CDR3 DNA sequence: TGTGCCAGCAGCCTCCGGGCAACTAGCGGCATCAATGAGCAGTTCTTC. Full variable domain (rest looked up from reference TRBV11-3 and TRBJ2-1): EAGVVQSPRYKIIEKKQPVAFWCNPISGHNTLYWYLQNLGQGPELLIRYENEEAVDDSQLPKDRFSAERLKGVDSTLKIQPAELGDSAVYLCASSLRATSGINEQFFGPGTRLTVL.